This is a list of T cell receptor beta chains from one sample in a study of shared clonotypes between healthy human individuals. The data were produced by immunoSEQ multiplex PCR, yet TCRdb's version contains in-frame clones alone and is incomplete. Here the sample spans around 2,000,000 clones, about 95% being singletons. Sequences were obtained from naive CD8+ T cells sorted from blood. The source of these receptors is a man between 18 and 29 years old in good health. Each CDR3 is given with its conserved first and last residue. The D gene is left open where the match is weak. Clone size, where shown, is once, few, many, or a class for clones that have expanded.

d_gene	v_gene	j_gene	abundance	CDR3nt	CDR3aa
NA	TRBV30	TRBJ1-4	once	TGTGCCTGGCAATATGGAGGGGCAACTAATGAAAAACTGTTTTTT	CAWQYGGATNEKLFF
TRBD2	TRBV11-2	TRBJ2-5	NA	TGTGCCAGCAGCCACGGACTAGCGGGAGCCAGACAAGAGACCCAGTACTTC	CASSHGLAGARQETQYF
NA	TRBV5-6	TRBJ1-1	once	TGTGCCAGCAGCTTGATTGGGAACACTGAAGCTTTCTTT	CASSLIGNTEAFF
TRBD1	TRBV6-1	TRBJ2-1	once	TGTGCCAGCAGTGGAGGGACAGGAGAATACAATGAGCAGTTCTTC	CASSGGTGEYNEQFF
TRBD2	TRBV9	TRBJ2-3	NA	TGTGCCAGCAGTCTTGCGGGAGCGGGAGATACGCAGTATTTT	CASSLAGAGDTQYF
NA	TRBV5-1	TRBJ2-7	few	TGCGCCAGCAGCTTGGACTGGACCTACGAGCAGTACTTC	CASSLDWTYEQYF
NA	TRBV7-2	TRBJ2-1	NA	TGTGCCAGCAGCTTAGAGACCTATAACTACAATGAGCAGTTCTTC	CASSLETYNYNEQFF
NA	TRBV7-8	TRBJ1-5	NA	TGTGCCAGCAGCTTTGAGACATCTTACAATCAGCCCCAGCATTTT	CASSFETSYNQPQHF
TRBD1	TRBV19	TRBJ1-6	NA	TGTGCCAGTACTAACCCCCGGACAGGGGGCAGGTCACCCCTCCACTTT	CASTNPRTGGRSPLHF
NA	TRBV27	TRBJ2-7	NA	TGTGCCAGCAGTGACAGACCCCCCTACGAGCAGTACTTC	CASSDRPPYEQYF
TRBD2	TRBV27	TRBJ2-3	once	TGTGCCAGCAGTTGGGCTAGCGGGTCTAGCACAGATACGCAGTATTTT	CASSWASGSSTDTQYF
NA	TRBV30	TRBJ1-2	NA	TGTGCCTGGACTGGACAGCTCTATGGCTACACCTTC	CAWTGQLYGYTF
TRBD1	TRBV30	TRBJ1-5	NA	TGTGCCTGGAGCTGGGGGACAGGGGATCAGCCCCAGCATTTT	CAWSWGTGDQPQHF
NA	TRBV9	TRBJ1-3	NA	TGTGCCAGCAGCGTAGTAGGGTCTTCTGGAAACACCATATATTTT	CASSVVGSSGNTIYF
NA	TRBV27	TRBJ2-7	NA	TGTGCCAGCAGTCCTCCCTGGAGGGCCCCACTCGAGCAGTACTTC	CASSPPWRAPLEQYF
NA	TRBV30	TRBJ1-3	once	TGTGCCTGGAGTGGGATTGGCCAAGGAAACACCATATATTTT	CAWSGIGQGNTIYF
NA	TRBV14	TRBJ1-5	NA	TGTGCCAGCAGCCAATCCGGGGGGATTGGTAGCAATCAGCCCCAGCATTTT	CASSQSGGIGSNQPQHF
NA	TRBV5-1	TRBJ2-7	NA	TGCGCCAGCAGCTTGGGGCAGGGTATTCCCTACGAGCAGTACTTC	CASSLGQGIPYEQYF
TRBD2	TRBV13	TRBJ2-7	NA	TGTGCCAGCAGTTTATATAGCGGGGCTTACGAGCAGTACTTC	CASSLYSGAYEQYF
TRBD1	TRBV10-3	TRBJ2-1	NA	TGTGCCATCAGTGGGGGACAGGGAAGTCAGTATGAGCAGTTCTTC	CAISGGQGSQYEQFF
NA	TRBV7-9	TRBJ2-5	NA	TGTGCCAGCAGCCGCGTAGAGACCCAGTACTTC	CASSRVETQYF
NA	TRBV6-5	TRBJ2-3	NA	TGTGCCAGCAGTCAACAGCAGAGCACAGATACGCAGTATTTT	CASSQQQSTDTQYF